A single sample is the source of the 14 T cell receptor beta chains below, sequenced in a study of blood T cell repertoires in COVID-19. This table comes from immunoSEQ multiplex PCR, and its TCRdb copy is limited to in-frame clones, with some not included. Counted here are roughly 190,000 clones, about 88% occurring once; the ten biggest clones make up around 5.9%. Source material: peripheral blood. Receptors originate from a woman aged 40 to 55 who had recovered from COVID-19.

CDR3 bases: TGTGCCAGTCGAGGACTAGCGGAGTACAATGAGCAGTTCTTC. Protein sequence: CASRGLAEYNEQFF. V and J are TRBV2 and TRBJ2-1; 10 nucleotides agree with TRBD2. Per the germline V gene, CDR1 is SNHLY and CDR2 is FYNNEI. The V segment lost 9 bases and the J segment 4 bases; nucleotides outside the gene matches: 6. CDR3 length: 14 amino acids.

J is TRBJ2-2 and V is TRBV29-1; perhaps TRBD2 as D (6 bases). This CDR3 comprises 15 residues. Trimming took off 6 bases at V and 2 bases at J, with 16 bases between the two ends. Germline V gene sequence: CDR1 SQVTM, CDR2 ANQGSEA. The CDR3 reads CSVAGGTVNTGELFF. CDR3 bases: TGCAGCGTCGCTGGAGGGACGGTTAACACCGGGGAGCTGTTTTTT.

The chain combines TRBV5-6 with TRBJ2-5; D is unclear. The CDR3 loop spans 16 amino acids. The V end was cut by 1 base, the J end by 0 bases, with 13 bases between. Germline V gene lookup returns CDR1 SGHDT and CDR2 YYEEEE. Written as DNA, the CDR3 is TGTGCCAGCAGCTTGAGCTACTGGCAGGACCAAGAGACCCAGTACTTC. Its translation is CASSLSYWQDQETQYF.

The chain uses TRBV7-9 and TRBJ2-7, with 9 bases fitting TRBD2. The trim removed 4 bases at V and 6 bases at J, leaving 10 bases unmatched. Looked up from germline, CDR1 is SEHNR and CDR2 is FQNEAQ (reference sequence). The CDR3 length is 15 residues. CDR3 DNA sequence: TGTGCCAGCAGCTCCGAGCGGGAGGAGGGGATCGAGCAGTACTTC. Translation gives CASSSEREEGIEQYF.

V gene TRBV2 combines with J gene TRBJ1-2, with TRBD1 identical over 7 bases. Losses at the gene ends were 6 bases for V and 4 bases for J; bases not matched to a gene: 8. CDR1 is SNHLY, CDR2 FYNNEI, per germline. The CDR3 loop spans 14 amino acids. Here the CDR3 DNA reads TGTGCCAGCAGCGAGGGGGCGCGGGGCTATGGCTACACCTTC. Its protein is CASSEGARGYGYTF.

The rearrangement uses TRBV19 and TRBJ2-1; 11 bases align to TRBD2. The V and J ends lost 3 bases and 3 bases, in that order; junction bases with no gene match: 1. CDR1 and CDR2 (germline): LNHDA, SQIVND (reference sequence). This CDR3 has 15 residues. This CDR3 reads CASSMGLADYNEQFF. The CDR3 DNA is TGTGCCAGTAGTATGGGACTAGCGGACTACAATGAGCAGTTCTTC.

This clone was seen a single time. This rearrangement joins TRBV19 to TRBJ1-1; TRBD1 aligns across 7 bases. CDR3 size: 11 residues. Germline-derived CDR1 and CDR2 are LNHDA and SQIVND (reference sequence). The junction had 5 bases not matched to a gene; V was cut back by 9 bases and J by 7 bases. The CDR3 here is CASRQGDEAFF. In DNA form, the CDR3 reads TGTGCCAGCAGACAGGGCGATGAAGCTTTCTTT. Full variable domain (remainder filled in from reference TRBV19 and TRBJ1-1): DGGITQSPKYLFRKEGQNVTLSCEQNLNHDAMYWYRQDPGQGLRLIYYSQIVNDFQKGDIAEGYSVSREKKESFPLTVTSAQKNPTAFYLCASRQGDEAFFGQGTRLTVV.

The chain links TRBV28 to TRBJ1-5; weak D call: TRBD1 (5 bases). CDR1 MDHEN and CDR2 SYDVKM come from the germline V gene. V lost 6 bases and J 3 bases, leaving 15 bases between the germline ends. CDR3 size: 15 residues. The CDR3 reads CASSPIGAANQPQHF. DNA for the CDR3: TGTGCCAGCAGCCCCATTGGGGCCGCCAATCAGCCCCAGCATTTT. The whole variable domain, filled in from reference TRBV28 and TRBJ1-5, reads DVKVTQSSRYLVKRTGEKVFLECVQDMDHENMFWYRQDPGLGLRLIYFSYDVKMKEKGDIPEGYSVSREKKERFSLILESASTNQTSMYLCASSPIGAANQPQHFGDGTRLSIL.

This chain uses TRBV5-5 with TRBJ2-7; 7 bases match TRBD2. This CDR3 spans 14 amino acids. The ends lost 1 base at V and 12 bases at J; junction bases unmatched: 13. Germline V gene lookup returns CDR1 SGHKS and CDR2 YYEKEE (reference sequence). Here the CDR3 DNA reads TGTGCCAGCAGCTTGTCAGTAGGTGTCCGGGAGGTGTACTTC. Its translation: CASSLSVGVREVYF.

In its sample, this clone was seen once. This chain links TRBV18 with TRBJ2-1; D is unclear. CDR3 length equals 13 residues. Trimming stripped 3 bases from V and 6 bases from J, with 9 bases between. CDR1 and CDR2 from the germline V gene are KGHSH and LQKENI. The DNA of the CDR3 is TGTGCCAGCTCACCTCTTCTCTTCAATGAGCAGTTCTTC. Protein: CASSPLLFNEQFF.

The chain combines TRBV6-5 with TRBJ2-3; a possible D gene is TRBD2 (5 bases). Germline CDR1 MNHEY, CDR2 SVGAGI. V lost 8 bases to trimming and J lost 0 bases, with 15 bases between them. The CDR3 is 15 residues long. Here the CDR3 DNA reads TGTGCCAGCTCTAAGATGGAGGCTAGCACAGATACGCAGTATTTT. It translates to CASSKMEASTDTQYF.

The gene calls are TRBV30 and TRBJ2-7; 7 bases agree with TRBD2. This CDR3 spans 15 amino acids. J was trimmed by 5 bases and V by 0 bases; bases with no gene match: 10. CDR1 GTSNPN and CDR2 SVGIG come from the germline V gene (reference sequence). CDR3 DNA sequence: TGTGCCTGGAGTGTACCGGGCGGGAGTAAGGACGAGCAGTACTTC. It yields the protein CAWSVPGGSKDEQYF. The entire variable domain, with the rest obtained from reference TRBV30 and TRBJ2-7, is as follows: SQTIHQWPATLVQPVGSPLSLECTVEGTSNPNLYWYRQAAGRGLQLLFYSVGIGQISSEVPQNLSASRPQDRQFILSSKKLLLSDSGFYLCAWSVPGGSKDEQYFGPGTRLTVT.

V and J are TRBV2 and TRBJ2-7; D unresolved. Trimming left V 1 base short and J 7 bases short, with 8 bases between. Germline lookup yields CDR1 SNHLY and CDR2 FYNNEI. CDR3 length: 12 residues. CDR3 loop: CASSEGDKEQYF. DNA of the CDR3: TGTGCCAGCAGTGAAGGCGACAAAGAGCAGTACTTC. Complete variable domain (other parts from reference TRBV2 and TRBJ2-7): EPEVTQTPSHQVTQMGQEVILRCVPISNHLYFYWYRQILGQKVEFLVSFYNNEISEKSEIFDDQFSVERPDGSNFTLKIRSTKLEDSAMYFCASSEGDKEQYFGPGTRLTVT.

This clone is termed medium-sized (0.01 to 0.1%). This chain joins TRBV19 and TRBJ2-3; D is possibly TRBD2 (5 bases). Looked up from germline, CDR1 is LNHDA and CDR2 is SQIVND (reference sequence). The CDR3 consists of 10 residues. The V gene lost 8 bases and the J gene lost 5 bases, with 5 bases spanning the gap. The CDR3 DNA follows: TGTGCCAGTGAGGGAGATACGCAGTATTTT. Translating gives CASEGDTQYF.